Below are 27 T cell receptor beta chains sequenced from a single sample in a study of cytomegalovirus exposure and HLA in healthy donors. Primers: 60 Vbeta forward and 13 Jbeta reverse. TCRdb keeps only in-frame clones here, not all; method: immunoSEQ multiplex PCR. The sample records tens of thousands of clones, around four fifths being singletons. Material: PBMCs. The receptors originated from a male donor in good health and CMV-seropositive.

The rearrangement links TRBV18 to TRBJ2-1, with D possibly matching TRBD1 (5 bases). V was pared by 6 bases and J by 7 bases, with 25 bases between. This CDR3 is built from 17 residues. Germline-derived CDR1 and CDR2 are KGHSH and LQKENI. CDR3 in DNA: TGTGCCAGCTCTGCACCCAGGCCAGGGTTTAAGGGAAATGAGCAGTTCTTC. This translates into CASSAPRPGFKGNEQFF.

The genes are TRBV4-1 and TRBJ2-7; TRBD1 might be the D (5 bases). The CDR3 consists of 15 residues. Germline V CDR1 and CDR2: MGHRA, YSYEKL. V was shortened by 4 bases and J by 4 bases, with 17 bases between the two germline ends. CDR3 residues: CASSLIPDSLYEQYF. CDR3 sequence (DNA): TGCGCCAGCAGCCTAATCCCCGACAGCCTTTACGAGCAGTACTTC.

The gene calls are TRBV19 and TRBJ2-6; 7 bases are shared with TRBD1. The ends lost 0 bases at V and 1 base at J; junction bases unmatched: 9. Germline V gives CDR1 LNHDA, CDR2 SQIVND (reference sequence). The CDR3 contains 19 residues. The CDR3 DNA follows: TGTGCCAGTAGTATAGATCGCTGGACAGGAACATCTGGGGCCAACGTCCTGACTTTC. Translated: CASSIDRWTGTSGANVLTF.

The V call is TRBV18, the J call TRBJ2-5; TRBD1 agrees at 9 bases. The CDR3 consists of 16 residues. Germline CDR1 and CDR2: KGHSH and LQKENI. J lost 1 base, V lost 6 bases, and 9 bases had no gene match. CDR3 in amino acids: CASSPGTGTTQETQYF. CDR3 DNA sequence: TGTGCCAGCTCTCCCGGGACAGGGACCACCCAAGAGACCCAGTACTTC.

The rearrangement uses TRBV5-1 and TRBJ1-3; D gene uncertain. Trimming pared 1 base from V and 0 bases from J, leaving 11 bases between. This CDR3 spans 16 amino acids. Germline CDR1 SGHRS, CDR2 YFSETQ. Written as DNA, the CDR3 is TGCGCCAGCAGCTTGTTTTCCGAGGACTCTGGAAACACCATATATTTT. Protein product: CASSLFSEDSGNTIYF. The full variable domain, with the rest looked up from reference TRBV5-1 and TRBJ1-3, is KAGVTQTPRYLIKTRGQQVTLSCSPISGHRSVSWYQQTPGQGLQFLFEYFSETQRNKGNFPGRFSGRQFSNSRSEMNVSTLELGDSALYLCASSLFSEDSGNTIYFGEGSWLTVV.

CDR3 region: CASSLAPGQGGGNQPQHF. CDR3 nucleotide sequence: TGTGCCAGCAGCTTGGCGCCGGGACAGGGGGGGGGCAATCAGCCCCAGCATTTT. The rearrangement uses TRBV5-6 and TRBJ1-5, with TRBD1 matching 11 bases. Germline loops: CDR1 SGHDT, CDR2 YYEEEE. The CDR3 extends over 18 amino acids. V lost 0 bases, J lost 2 bases, and 7 bases stayed unmatched. Using reference TRBV5-6 and TRBJ1-5 for the parts outside the CDR3, the full variable domain is DAGVTQSPTHLIKTRGQQVTLRCSPKSGHDTVSWYQQALGQGPQFIFQYYEEEERQRGNFPDRFSGHQFPNYSSELNVNALLLGDSALYLCASSLAPGQGGGNQPQHFGDGTRLSIL.

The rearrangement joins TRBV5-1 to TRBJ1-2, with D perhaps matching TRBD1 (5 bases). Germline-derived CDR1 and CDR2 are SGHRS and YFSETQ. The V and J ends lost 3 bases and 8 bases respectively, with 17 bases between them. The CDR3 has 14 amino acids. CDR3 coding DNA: TGCGCCAGCAGCTCCGCAGGGTCACAAGGAGGCTACACCTTC. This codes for CASSSAGSQGGYTF.

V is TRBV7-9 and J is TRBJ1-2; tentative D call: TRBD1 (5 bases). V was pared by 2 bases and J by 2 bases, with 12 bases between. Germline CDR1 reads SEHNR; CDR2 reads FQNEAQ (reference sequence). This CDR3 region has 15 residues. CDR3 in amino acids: CASSLRAGKNYGYTF. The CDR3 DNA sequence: TGTGCCAGCAGCTTAAGGGCAGGGAAAAACTATGGCTACACCTTC.

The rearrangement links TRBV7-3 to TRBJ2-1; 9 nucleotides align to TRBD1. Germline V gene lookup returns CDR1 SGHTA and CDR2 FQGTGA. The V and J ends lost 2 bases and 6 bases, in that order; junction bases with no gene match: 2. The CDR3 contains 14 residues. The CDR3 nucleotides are TGTGCCAGCAGCTTATGGGACAGGGCCAATGAGCAGTTCTTC. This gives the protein CASSLWDRANEQFF.

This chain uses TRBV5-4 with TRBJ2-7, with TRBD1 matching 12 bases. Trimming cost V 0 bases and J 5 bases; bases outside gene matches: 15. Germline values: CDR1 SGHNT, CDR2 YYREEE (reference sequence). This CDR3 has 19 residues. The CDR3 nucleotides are TGTGCCAGCAGCTTGGGGGTTAGGGTAGGGACAGGGGGCGAACACGAGCAGTACTTC. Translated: CASSLGVRVGTGGEHEQYF.

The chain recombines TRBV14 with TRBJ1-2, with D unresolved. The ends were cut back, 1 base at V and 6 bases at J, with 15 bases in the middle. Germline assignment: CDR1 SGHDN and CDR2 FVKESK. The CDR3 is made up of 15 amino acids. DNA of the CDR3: TGTGCCAGCAGCCAAGTTCCGGTGGCAGGTCATGGCTACACCTTC. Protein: CASSQVPVAGHGYTF.

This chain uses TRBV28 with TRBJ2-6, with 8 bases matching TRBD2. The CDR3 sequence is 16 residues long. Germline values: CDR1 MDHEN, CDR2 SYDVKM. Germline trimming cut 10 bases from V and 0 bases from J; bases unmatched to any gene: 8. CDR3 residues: CATGGATLSGANVLTF. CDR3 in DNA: TGTGCCACGGGGGGGGCGACGCTCTCTGGGGCCAACGTCCTGACTTTC.

Here the CDR3 reads CASSIRVGEQYF. The DNA for the CDR3 is TGTGCCAGTAGTATCCGAGTTGGCGAGCAGTACTTC. V usage is TRBV19 and J usage is TRBJ2-7; the D is unclear. Trimming pared 3 bases from V and 6 bases from J, leaving 9 bases between. This CDR3 region has 12 residues. Per germline, CDR1 LNHDA and CDR2 SQIVND (reference sequence).

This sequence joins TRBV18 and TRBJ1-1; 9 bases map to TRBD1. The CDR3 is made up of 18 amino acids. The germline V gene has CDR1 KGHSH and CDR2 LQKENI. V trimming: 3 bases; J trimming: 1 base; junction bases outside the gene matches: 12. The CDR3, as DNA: TGTGCCAGCTCACCGGGACAGGGCTCGTTAGGAGGGAACACTGAAGCTTTCTTT. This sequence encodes CASSPGQGSLGGNTEAFF.

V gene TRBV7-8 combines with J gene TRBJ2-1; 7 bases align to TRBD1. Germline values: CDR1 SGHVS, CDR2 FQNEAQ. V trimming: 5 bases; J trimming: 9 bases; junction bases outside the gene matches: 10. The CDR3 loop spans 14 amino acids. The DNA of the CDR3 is TGTGCCAGCAGCCCCGAGACAGGGCGGAGTGAGCAGTTCTTC. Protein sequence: CASSPETGRSEQFF.

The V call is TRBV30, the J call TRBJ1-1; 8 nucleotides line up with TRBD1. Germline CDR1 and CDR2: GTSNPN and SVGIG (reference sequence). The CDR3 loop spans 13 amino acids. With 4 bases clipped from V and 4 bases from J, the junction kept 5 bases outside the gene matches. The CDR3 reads CAWTTDRGTEAFF. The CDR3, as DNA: TGTGCCTGGACTACTGACAGGGGCACTGAAGCTTTCTTT.

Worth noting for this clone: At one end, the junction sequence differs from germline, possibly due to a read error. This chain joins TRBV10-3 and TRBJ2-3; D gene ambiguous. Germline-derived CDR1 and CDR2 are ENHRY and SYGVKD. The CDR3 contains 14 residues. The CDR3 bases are TGTGTCATCAGTGTGTGGTCTAGACCAGATACGCAGTATTTT. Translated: CVISVWSRPDTQYF.

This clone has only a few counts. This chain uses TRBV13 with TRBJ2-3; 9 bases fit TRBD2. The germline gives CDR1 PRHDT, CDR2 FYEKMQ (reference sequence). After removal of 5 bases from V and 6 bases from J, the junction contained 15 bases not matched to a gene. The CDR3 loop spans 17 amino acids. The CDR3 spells CASSLLTSSGGMDTQYF. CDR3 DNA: TGTGCCAGCAGCCTACTTACGAGTAGCGGGGGCATGGATACGCAGTATTTT.

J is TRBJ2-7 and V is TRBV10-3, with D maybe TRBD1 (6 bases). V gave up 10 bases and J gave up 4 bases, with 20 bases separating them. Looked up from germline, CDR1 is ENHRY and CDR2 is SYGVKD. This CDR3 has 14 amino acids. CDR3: CATHPGHRRYEQYF. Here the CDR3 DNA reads TGTGCCACTCATCCGGGACACCGGCGGTACGAGCAGTACTTC.

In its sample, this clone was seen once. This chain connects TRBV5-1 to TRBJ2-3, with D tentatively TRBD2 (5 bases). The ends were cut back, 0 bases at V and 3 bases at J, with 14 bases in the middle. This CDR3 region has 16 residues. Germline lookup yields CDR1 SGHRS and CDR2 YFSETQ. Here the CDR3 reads CASSLGPGGGTDTQYF. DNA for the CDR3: TGCGCCAGCAGCTTGGGGCCCGGAGGAGGAACAGATACGCAGTATTTT.

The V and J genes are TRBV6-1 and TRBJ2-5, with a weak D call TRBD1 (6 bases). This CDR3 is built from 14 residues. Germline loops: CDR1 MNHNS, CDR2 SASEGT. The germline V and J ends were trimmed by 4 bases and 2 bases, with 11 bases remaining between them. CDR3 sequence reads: CASSGDKQQETQYF. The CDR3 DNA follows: TGTGCCAGCAGTGGGGACAAGCAGCAAGAGACCCAGTACTTC.

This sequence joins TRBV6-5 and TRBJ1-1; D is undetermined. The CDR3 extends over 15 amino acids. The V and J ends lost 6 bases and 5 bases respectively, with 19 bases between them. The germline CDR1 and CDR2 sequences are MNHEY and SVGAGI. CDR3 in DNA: TGTGCCAGCAGGGGGAGTAGGGATTTGGTAACTGAAGCTTTCTTT. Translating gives CASRGSRDLVTEAFF.

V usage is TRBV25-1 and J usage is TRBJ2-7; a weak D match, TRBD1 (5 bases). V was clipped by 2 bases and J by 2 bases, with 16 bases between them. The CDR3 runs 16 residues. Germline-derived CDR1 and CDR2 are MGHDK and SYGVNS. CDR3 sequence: CASSEVLDKEPYEQYF. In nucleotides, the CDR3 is TGTGCCAGCAGTGAAGTGCTGGACAAGGAGCCCTACGAGCAGTACTTC.

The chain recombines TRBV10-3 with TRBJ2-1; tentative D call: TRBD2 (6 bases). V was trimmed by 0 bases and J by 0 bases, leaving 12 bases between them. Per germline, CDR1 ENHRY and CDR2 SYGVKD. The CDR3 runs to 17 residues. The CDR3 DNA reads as TGTGCCATCAGTGAGTCGCAGGAGGGTGACTCCTACAATGAGCAGTTCTTC. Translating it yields CAISESQEGDSYNEQFF.

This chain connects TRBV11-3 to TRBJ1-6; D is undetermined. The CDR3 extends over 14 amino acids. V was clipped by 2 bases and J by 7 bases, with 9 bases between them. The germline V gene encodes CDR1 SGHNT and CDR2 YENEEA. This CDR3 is CASSLREENSPLHF. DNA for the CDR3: TGTGCCAGCAGCTTACGAGAGGAAAATTCACCCCTCCACTTT.

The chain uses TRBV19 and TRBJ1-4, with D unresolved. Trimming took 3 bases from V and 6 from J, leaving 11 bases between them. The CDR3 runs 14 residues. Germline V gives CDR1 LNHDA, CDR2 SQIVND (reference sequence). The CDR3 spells CASSMGAGYEKLFF. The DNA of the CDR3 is TGTGCCAGTAGTATGGGAGCAGGATATGAAAAACTGTTTTTT.

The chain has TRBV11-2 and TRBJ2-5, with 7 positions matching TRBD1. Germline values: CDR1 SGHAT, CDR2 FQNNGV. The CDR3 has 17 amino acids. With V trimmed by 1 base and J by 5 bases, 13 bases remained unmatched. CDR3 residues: CASSLAPTGSLGETQYF. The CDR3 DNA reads TGTGCCAGCAGCTTAGCCCCGACAGGGTCTCTTGGGGAGACCCAGTACTTC.